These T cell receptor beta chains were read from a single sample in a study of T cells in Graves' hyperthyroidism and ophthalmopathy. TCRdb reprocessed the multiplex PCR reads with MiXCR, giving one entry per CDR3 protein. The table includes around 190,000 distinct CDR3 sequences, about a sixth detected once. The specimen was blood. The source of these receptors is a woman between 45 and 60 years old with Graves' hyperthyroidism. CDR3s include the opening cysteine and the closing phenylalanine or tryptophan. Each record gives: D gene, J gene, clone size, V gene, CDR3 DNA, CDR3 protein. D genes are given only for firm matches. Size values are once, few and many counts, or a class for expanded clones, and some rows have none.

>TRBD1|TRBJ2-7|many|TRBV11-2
TGTGCCAGCAGCGAACCGGGACAGTCCTACGAGCAGTACTTC
CASSEPGQSYEQYF
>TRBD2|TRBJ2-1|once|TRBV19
TGTGCCAGTAGTGAATCAGGTAGCGGGGGCTCCTACAATGAGCAGTTCTTC
CASSESGSGGSYNEQFF
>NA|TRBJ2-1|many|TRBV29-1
TGCAGCAGTGGAGACAGAAGGAACAATGAGCAGTTCTTC
CSSGDRRNNEQFF
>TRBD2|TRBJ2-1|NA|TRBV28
TGTGCCAGCACTTATACTAGCGTCGGGGAGCAGTTCTTC
CASTYTSVGEQFF
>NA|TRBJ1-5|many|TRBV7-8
TGTGCCAGCAGCTTACCAGGTCACCATCAGCCCCAGCATTTT
CASSLPGHHQPQHF
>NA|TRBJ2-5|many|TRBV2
TGTGCCAGCAGTGGGACCGGGGAGACCCAGTACTTC
CASSGTGETQYF
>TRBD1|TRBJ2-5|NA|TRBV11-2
TGTGCCAGCAGTAAGACAGGGGAAGAGACCCAGTACTTC
CASSKTGEETQYF
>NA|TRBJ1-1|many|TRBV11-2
TGTGCCCCGTGTACGGGGTGGAACACTGAAGCTTTCTTT
CAPCTGWNTEAFF
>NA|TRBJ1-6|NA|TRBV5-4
TGTGCCAGCAGCTTGGGCCAGGGGTTACTGAATTCACCCCTCCACTTT
CASSLGQGLLNSPLHF
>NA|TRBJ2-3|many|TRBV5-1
TGCGCCAGCAGCTTAGACTCGATGCCCACAGATACGCAGTATTTT
CASSLDSMPTDTQYF
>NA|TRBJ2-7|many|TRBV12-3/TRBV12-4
TGTGCCAGCAGTTTACTGCTATACGGAGCGGTCTCCTACGAGCAGTACTTC
CASSLLLYGAVSYEQYF
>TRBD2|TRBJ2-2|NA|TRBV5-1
TGCGCCAGCAGCGAGGTGACTAGCGGGACCGGGGAGCTGTTTTTT
CASSEVTSGTGELFF
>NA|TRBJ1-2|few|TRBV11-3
TGTGCCAGCAGCCCTCCGAGTCTCGCTAACTATGGCTACACCTTC
CASSPPSLANYGYTF
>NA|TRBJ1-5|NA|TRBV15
TGTGCCACCAGCAGAGATTCCCAGTCCAATCAGCCCCAGCATTTT
CATSRDSQSNQPQHF
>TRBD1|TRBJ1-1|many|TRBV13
TGTGCCAGCAGCTTCGTTTCGAAACAGGGGGTGAGCACTGAAGCTTTCTTT
CASSFVSKQGVSTEAFF
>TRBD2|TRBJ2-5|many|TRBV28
TGTGCCAGCAAGACTAGCGGGAGTTTAGTGGGGACCCAGTACTTC
CASKTSGSLVGTQYF
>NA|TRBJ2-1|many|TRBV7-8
TGTGCCAGCAGCTCGAGGGCGGGTGAGCAGTTCTTC
CASSSRAGEQFF
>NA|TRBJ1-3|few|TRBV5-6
TGTGCCAGCAGCGGCCGAACAGGGCCCGGAAACACCATATATTTT
CASSGRTGPGNTIYF
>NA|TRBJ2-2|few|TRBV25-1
TGTGCCAGCAGTGAAACTTTCGGTGGAAGGGACGGGGAGCTGTTTTTT
CASSETFGGRDGELFF
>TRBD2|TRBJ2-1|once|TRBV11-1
TGTGCCAGCAGCTTATTTAGGACTAGGGGTGAGCAGTTCTTC
CASSLFRTRGEQFF
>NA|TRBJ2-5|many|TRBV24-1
TGTGCCACCAGTGATTCTCCAGGACTCCAAGAGACCCAGTACTTC
CATSDSPGLQETQYF
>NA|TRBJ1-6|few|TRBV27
TGTGCCAGCAGTTTACGACTATCGACCCACTCCCTCCACTTT
CASSLRLSTHSLHF
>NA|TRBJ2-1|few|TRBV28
TGTGCCAGCAGTTCAGGGTTGGCTGAGCAGTTCTTC
CASSSGLAEQFF
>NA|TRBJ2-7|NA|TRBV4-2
TGTGCCAGCAGCCAAGAAGTGGGGGGGGGCAAAGAGCAGTACTTC
CASSQEVGGGKEQYF
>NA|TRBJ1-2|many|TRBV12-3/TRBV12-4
TGTGCCAGCAGTACCCAGGGTCAAGGCTACACCTTC
CASSTQGQGYTF
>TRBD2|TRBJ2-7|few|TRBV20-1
TGCAGTGCTAGGAGTACTAGCGGGCTCCTGGACTACGAGCAGTACTTC
CSARSTSGLLDYEQYF
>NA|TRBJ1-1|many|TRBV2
TGTGCCAGCGGCCCTATGGCAGCACGGTACACTGAAGCTTTCTTT
CASGPMAARYTEAFF
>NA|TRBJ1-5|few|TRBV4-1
TGCGCCAGCAGCCAAGGTCTCAGGGAAACGCAGCCCCAGCATTTT
CASSQGLRETQPQHF
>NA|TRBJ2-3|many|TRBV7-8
TGTGCCAGCAGCGGTCGGACAGGCACAGATACGCAGTATTTT
CASSGRTGTDTQYF
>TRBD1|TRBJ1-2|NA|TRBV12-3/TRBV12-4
TGTGCCAGCAGCCGCGGACAGGGGGCGCGTGGCTACACCTTC
CASSRGQGARGYTF
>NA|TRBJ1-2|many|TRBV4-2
TGTGCCAGCAGCCAAGATGAGCAGGGCTGGTATGGCTACACCTTC
CASSQDEQGWYGYTF
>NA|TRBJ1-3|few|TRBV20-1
TGCAGTGCCACAGGGAGTACTGGAAACACCATATATTTT
CSATGSTGNTIYF
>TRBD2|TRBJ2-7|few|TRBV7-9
TGTGCCAGCAGCCGGGGGGATTTAGAAACCTACGAGCAGTACTTC
CASSRGDLETYEQYF
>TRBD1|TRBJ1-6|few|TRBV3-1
TGTGCCAGCAGCCAAGGGGGACAGGGGAATTCACCCCTCCACTTT
CASSQGGQGNSPLHF
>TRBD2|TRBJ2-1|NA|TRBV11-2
TGTGCCAGCAGCAGCCAAGCGGGAGTCCGGTACAATGAGCAGTTCTTC
CASSSQAGVRYNEQFF
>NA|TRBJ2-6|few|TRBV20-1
TGCAGTGCTAGAGATCGAGGTCTGGGGGCCAACGTCCTGACTTTC
CSARDRGLGANVLTF
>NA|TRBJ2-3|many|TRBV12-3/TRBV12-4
TGTGCCAGCATCGGCTCTAGCACAGATACGCAGTATTTT
CASIGSSTDTQYF
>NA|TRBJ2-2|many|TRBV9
TGTGCCAGCAGCGGAGGGACTGGGAACACCGGGGAGCTGTTTTTT
CASSGGTGNTGELFF
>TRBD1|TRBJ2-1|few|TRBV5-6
TGTGCCAGCAGCTTGGTAGGGACAGGGGGTAGGTATGAGCAGTTCTTC
CASSLVGTGGRYEQFF
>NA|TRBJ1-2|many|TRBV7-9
TGTGCCAGCAGCCTGAAAGGGACCCAGGGAGATGGCTACACCTTC
CASSLKGTQGDGYTF
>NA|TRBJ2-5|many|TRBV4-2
TGTGCCAGCAGCCAAGAATGGCAGGGACAGACCCAGTACTTC
CASSQEWQGQTQYF
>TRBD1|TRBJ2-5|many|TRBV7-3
TGTGCCAGCAGCTACGGAGACAGGGACCAATGGGAGACCCAGTACTTC
CASSYGDRDQWETQYF